The entry that follows covers one TCR beta chain sequence. The sample comes from a study of blood T cell repertoires in COVID-19. Overall study context: COVID-19 samples, acute and convalescent, were from the United States, Italy and Spain.

Sequencing was performed with immunoSEQ multiplex PCR; in TCRdb, only in-frame clones are kept and a portion is missing. This sample has a few hundred thousand clones, with over 80% found just once. The CDR3 runs 12 residues. CDR1 and CDR2 (germline): MNHEY, SVGAGI. Unmatched junction bases numbered 4, after V lost 9 bases and J lost 3 bases. The rearrangement joins TRBV6-5 to TRBJ2-7; 8 bases match TRBD1. Sequencing input: peripheral blood. This TCR derives from a woman aged 40-49 years who had recovered from COVID-19. CDR3 sequence: CASNRGNYEQYF. CDR3 sequence (DNA): TGTGCCAGTAACAGGGGGAACTACGAGCAGTACTTC.